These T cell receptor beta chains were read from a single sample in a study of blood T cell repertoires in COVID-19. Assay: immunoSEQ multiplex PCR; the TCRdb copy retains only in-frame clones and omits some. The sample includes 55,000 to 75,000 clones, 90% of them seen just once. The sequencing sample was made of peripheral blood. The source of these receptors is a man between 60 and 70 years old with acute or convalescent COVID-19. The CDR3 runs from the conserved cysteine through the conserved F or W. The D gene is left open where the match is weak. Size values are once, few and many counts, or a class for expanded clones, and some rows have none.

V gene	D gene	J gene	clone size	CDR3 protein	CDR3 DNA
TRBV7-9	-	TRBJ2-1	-	CASSLREQFF	TGTGCCAGCAGCTTGCGAGAGCAGTTCTTC
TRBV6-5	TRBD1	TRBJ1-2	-	CASRPTGDYGYTF	TGTGCCAGCAGGCCGACAGGGGACTATGGCTACACCTTC
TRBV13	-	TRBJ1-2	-	CASSLGGDRRYTF	TGTGCCAGCAGCTTAGGAGGGGATAGGCGCTACACCTTC
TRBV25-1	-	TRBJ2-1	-	CATGTLTHEQFF	TGTGCCACCGGGACTCTAACCCATGAGCAGTTCTTC
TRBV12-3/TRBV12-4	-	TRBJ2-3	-	CASSLRGTDTQYF	TGTGCCAGCAGTTTGCGGGGCACAGATACGCAGTATTTT
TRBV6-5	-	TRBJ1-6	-	CASSLKRETPLHF	TGTGCCAGCAGTCTAAAGAGAGAAACACCCCTCCACTTT
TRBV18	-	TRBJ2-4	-	CASSPGTLAKNIQYF	TGTGCCAGCTCACCTGGGACACTAGCCAAAAACATTCAGTACTTC
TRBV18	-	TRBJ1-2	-	CASSPGAERNYGYTF	TGTGCCAGCTCACCGGGGGCCGAAAGAAACTATGGCTACACCTTC
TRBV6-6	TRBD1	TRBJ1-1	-	CASSKTGTGNTEAFF	TGTGCCAGCAGTAAGACCGGGACAGGGAACACTGAAGCTTTCTTT
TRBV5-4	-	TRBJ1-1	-	CASTGQTNTEAFF	TGTGCCAGCACCGGACAGACGAACACTGAAGCTTTCTTT
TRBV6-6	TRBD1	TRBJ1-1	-	CASSSGQGNTEAFF	TGTGCCAGCAGTTCGGGACAGGGGAACACTGAAGCTTTCTTT
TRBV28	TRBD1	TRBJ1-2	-	CASSYPGQGDYGYTF	TGTGCCAGCAGTTACCCAGGACAGGGAGACTATGGCTACACCTTC
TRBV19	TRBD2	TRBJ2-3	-	CASKRLAGGLDTQYF	TGTGCCAGTAAAAGGCTAGCGGGGGGGCTCGATACGCAGTATTTT
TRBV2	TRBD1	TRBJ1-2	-	CASSGGQGVFGYTF	TGTGCCAGCAGTGGAGGACAGGGGGTTTTTGGCTACACCTTC
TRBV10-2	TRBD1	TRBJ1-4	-	CASSRDRGVKGEKLFF	TGCGCCAGCAGTAGGGACAGGGGGGTAAAGGGGGAAAAACTGTTTTTT
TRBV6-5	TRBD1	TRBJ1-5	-	CASTGTGGNQPQHF	TGTGCCAGCACCGGGACAGGGGGCAATCAGCCCCAGCATTTT
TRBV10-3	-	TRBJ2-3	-	CAISEGKSTSTDTQYF	TGTGCCATCAGTGAGGGTAAATCTACTAGCACAGATACGCAGTATTTT
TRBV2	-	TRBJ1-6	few	CASSEESEGRPLHF	TGTGCCAGCAGTGAAGAATCAGAGGGTCGCCCCCTCCACTTT
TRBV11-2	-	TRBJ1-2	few	CASRRTEYYGYTF	TGTGCCAGCAGAAGGACAGAATACTATGGCTACACCTTC
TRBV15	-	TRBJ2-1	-	CATSRDRVYNEQFF	TGTGCCACCAGCAGAGATCGGGTTTACAATGAGCAGTTCTTC
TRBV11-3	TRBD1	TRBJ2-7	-	CASSSGQASSYEQYF	TGTGCCAGCAGCTCGGGACAGGCTAGCTCCTACGAGCAGTACTTC
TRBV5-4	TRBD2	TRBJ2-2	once	CASSPGGGGATGELFF	TGTGCCAGCAGCCCGGGGGGCGGGGGGGCCACCGGGGAGCTGTTTTTT
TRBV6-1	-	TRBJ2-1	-	CASSDGQGGFDNEQFF	TGTGCCAGCAGTGACGGGCAGGGAGGATTCGACAATGAGCAGTTCTTC
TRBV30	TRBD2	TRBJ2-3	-	CAWSQGTSGGTDTQYF	TGTGCCTGGTCGCAGGGGACTAGCGGGGGCACAGATACGCAGTATTTT
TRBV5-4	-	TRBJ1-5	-	CASSLGGQYNQPQHF	TGTGCCAGCAGCTTAGGAGGACAGTACAATCAGCCCCAGCATTTT
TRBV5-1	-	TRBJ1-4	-	CASSPGATNEKLFF	TGCGCCAGCAGCCCAGGGGCGACTAATGAAAAACTGTTTTTT
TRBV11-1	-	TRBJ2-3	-	CASRLGVRVGTDTQYF	TGTGCCAGCAGACTCGGGGTTAGAGTCGGCACAGATACGCAGTATTTT
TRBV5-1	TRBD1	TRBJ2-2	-	CASSTNRQGTGELFF	TGCGCCAGCAGCACCAACAGACAGGGGACCGGGGAGCTGTTTTTT
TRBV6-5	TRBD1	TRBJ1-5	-	CASSPGQGVGQPQHF	TGTGCCAGCAGTCCAGGACAGGGGGTAGGGCAGCCCCAGCATTTT
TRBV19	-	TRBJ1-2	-	CASSIAGVTGYTF	TGTGCCAGTAGTATTGCAGGGGTAACTGGCTACACCTTC
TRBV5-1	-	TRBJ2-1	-	CASRVEGNGNEQFF	TGCGCCAGCAGGGTGGAGGGTAATGGCAATGAGCAGTTCTTC
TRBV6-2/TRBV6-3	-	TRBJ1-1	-	CASSYGHRLNTEAFF	TGTGCCAGCAGTTACGGTCACAGATTGAACACTGAAGCTTTCTTT
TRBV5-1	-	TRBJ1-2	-	CASSLASGDIYGYTF	TGCGCCAGCAGCTTGGCCTCTGGGGACATATATGGCTACACCTTC
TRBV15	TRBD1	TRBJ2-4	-	CATSTTGDSQYF	TGTGCCACCAGCACGACAGGGGATTCTCAGTACTTC
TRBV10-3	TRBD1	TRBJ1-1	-	CAITTGGHGRTEAFF	TGTGCCATAACGACAGGGGGTCATGGAAGAACTGAAGCTTTCTTT
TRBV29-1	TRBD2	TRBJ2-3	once	CSVEEGLAGNTDTQYF	TGCAGCGTTGAAGAAGGCCTAGCGGGAAACACAGATACGCAGTATTTT
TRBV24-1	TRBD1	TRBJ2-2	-	CATSDTTGTGNTGELFF	TGTGCCACCAGTGATACGACCGGGACAGGAAACACCGGGGAGCTGTTTTTT
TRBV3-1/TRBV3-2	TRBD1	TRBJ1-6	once	CASSQDLRGSPLHF	TGTGCCAGCAGCCAAGATCTCAGGGGGTCACCCCTCCACTTT
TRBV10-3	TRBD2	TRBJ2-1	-	CAISSGLGYNEQFF	TGTGCCATCAGCTCGGGACTAGGCTACAATGAGCAGTTCTTC
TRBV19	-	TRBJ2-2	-	CASSILSPGELFF	TGTGCCAGTAGTATACTTAGCCCCGGGGAGCTGTTTTTT
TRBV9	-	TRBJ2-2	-	CASTRTGELFF	TGTGCCAGCACGAGGACCGGGGAGCTGTTTTTT
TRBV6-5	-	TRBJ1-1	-	CASSSYTEAFF	TGTGCCAGCAGCTCCTACACTGAAGCTTTCTTT
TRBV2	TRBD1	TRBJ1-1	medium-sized	CASSGDRGFTEAFF	TGTGCCAGCAGTGGGGACAGGGGGTTCACTGAAGCTTTCTTT
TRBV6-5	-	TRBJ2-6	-	CASSSSYSGANVLTF	TGTGCCAGCAGTTCCTCGTACTCTGGGGCCAACGTCCTGACTTTC
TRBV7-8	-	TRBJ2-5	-	CASSPLRRQETQYF	TGTGCCAGCAGCCCCCTCAGGCGTCAAGAGACCCAGTACTTC
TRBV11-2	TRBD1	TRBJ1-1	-	CASSSVPGQSKFATEAFF	TGTGCCAGCAGCTCCGTACCGGGACAGTCCAAATTCGCCACTGAAGCTTTCTTT
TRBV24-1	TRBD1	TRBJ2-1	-	CATSDLNRDRVYNEQFF	TGTGCCACCAGTGATTTGAATCGGGACAGAGTCTACAATGAGCAGTTCTTC
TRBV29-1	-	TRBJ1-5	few	CSVVPGGAGVNQPQHF	TGCAGCGTGGTACCTGGGGGGGCGGGGGTCAATCAGCCCCAGCATTTT
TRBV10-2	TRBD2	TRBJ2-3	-	CASSAWTSGGARDTQYF	TGCGCCAGCAGTGCGTGGACTAGCGGGGGGGCCCGAGATACGCAGTATTTT
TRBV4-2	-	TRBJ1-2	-	CASSQVEAGEGNYGYTF	TGTGCCAGCAGCCAAGTCGAGGCAGGGGAAGGGAACTATGGCTACACCTTC
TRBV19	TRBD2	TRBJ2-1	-	CASSPMGGTYNEQFF	TGTGCCAGTAGTCCCATGGGGGGGACGTACAATGAGCAGTTCTTC
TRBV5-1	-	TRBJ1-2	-	CASSAQGFGGYTF	TGCGCCAGCAGCGCACAGGGATTTGGTGGCTACACCTTC
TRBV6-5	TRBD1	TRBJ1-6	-	CASRDRGSSPLHF	TGTGCCAGCCGGGACAGGGGCAGTTCACCCCTCCACTTT